One sample yielded the 16 T cell receptor beta chains listed below, sequenced in a study of T cell clonotyping in hematopoietic cell transplantation. The repertoire was sequenced with immunoSEQ multiplex PCR; TCRdb's copy has only in-frame clones and lacks some. The data contain around 7,000 clones, around 94% of them singletons. The material was peripheral blood mononuclear cells, obtained 30 days after allogeneic stem cell transplant. The receptors were gathered from a male patient between 60 and 69 years old who had an allogeneic stem cell transplant from an unrelated donor, so T cells may come from the graft donor. Some clones in this sample may be carry-over from other donors' samples.

The CDR3 reads CASSFLTGETQYF. As DNA, the CDR3 is TGTGCCAGCAGCTTCTTGACTGGGGAGACCCAGTACTTC. The chain employs TRBV7-9 and TRBJ2-5; D is undetermined. With 3 bases removed from V and 5 bases from J, the gap between germline ends came to 10 bases. Per the germline V gene, CDR1 is SEHNR and CDR2 is FQNEAQ (reference sequence). The CDR3 runs to 13 residues. The full variable domain, with the rest looked up from reference TRBV7-9 and TRBJ2-5, is DTGVSQNPRHKITKRGQNVTFRCDPISEHNRLYWYRQTLGQGPEFLTYFQNEAQLEKSRLLSDRFSAERPKGSFSTLEIQRTEQGDSAMYLCASSFLTGETQYFGPGTRLLVL.

This clone appeared once. V and J are TRBV28 and TRBJ1-2; TRBD1 matches 7 bases. This CDR3 has 15 residues. After removal of 3 bases from V and 7 bases from J, the junction contained 11 bases not matched to a gene. CDR1 MDHEN and CDR2 SYDVKM come from the germline V gene. The CDR3, as DNA: TGTGCCAGCAGTTTGGGTAGGGAGACAGGGAGTGGCTACACCTTC. Amino acid sequence: CASSLGRETGSGYTF.

This chain joins TRBV7-2 and TRBJ2-7; 7 positions match TRBD2. Trimming removed 5 bases from V and 3 bases from J; junction bases left unmatched: 7. The CDR3 length is 14 residues. CDR1 is SGHTA, CDR2 FQGNSA, per germline. CDR3 bases: TGTGCCAGCAGCCCATCGTCTAGCGGCTACGAGCAGTACTTC. This translates into CASSPSSSGYEQYF.

The chain uses TRBV11-2 and TRBJ1-2; the match to TRBD1 covers 9 bases. From germline, CDR1 is SGHAT and CDR2 FQNNGV. The V segment lost 4 bases and the J segment 4 bases; nucleotides outside the gene matches: 4. CDR3 length: 14 amino acids. The DNA of the CDR3 is TGTGCCAGCAGCTCGACAGGGGGGGTCTATGGCTACACCTTC. Its translation is CASSSTGGVYGYTF.

V and J are TRBV6-1 and TRBJ2-7; D gene ambiguous. The germline V gene has CDR1 MNHNS and CDR2 SASEGT. V was cut by 5 bases and J by 2 bases, with 4 bases left in between. CDR3 size: 11 residues. CDR3 in DNA: TGTGCCAGCAGTATGACCTACGAGCAGTACTTC. The encoded protein is CASSMTYEQYF.

The J gene is TRBJ1-5, the V gene TRBV2, with D tentatively TRBD1 (5 bases). Trimming cost V 6 bases and J 6 bases, with 15 bases left between them. The V gene's germline CDR1 is SNHLY and CDR2 FYNNEI. This CDR3 has 14 amino acids. The CDR3 DNA follows: TGTGCCAGCAGCCCAAAGGGTCAGGGTCAGCCCCAGCATTTT. Its translation is CASSPKGQGQPQHF.

The V gene is TRBV27, the J gene TRBJ2-1; D is uncertain. Germline loops: CDR1 MNHEY, CDR2 SMNVEV (reference sequence). V was pared by 2 bases and J by 7 bases, with 9 bases between. The CDR3 has 13 amino acids. The CDR3 DNA sequence: TGTGCCAGCAGTTTAAGTCGGCAGAATGAGCAGTTCTTC. It specifies CASSLSRQNEQFF.

V gene TRBV2 combines with J gene TRBJ2-3; 7 nucleotides match TRBD1. Germline V gene data show CDR1 as SNHLY and CDR2 as FYNNEI. With 9 bases clipped from V and 4 bases from J, the junction kept 1 base outside the gene matches. The CDR3 covers 11 residues. The CDR3 region is CASGTADTQYF. The CDR3 region has the DNA TGTGCCAGTGGGACAGCAGATACGCAGTATTTT. The full variable domain, in which reference TRBV2 and TRBJ2-3 provide the parts outside the CDR3, is EPEVTQTPSHQVTQMGQEVILRCVPISNHLYFYWYRQILGQKVEFLVSFYNNEISEKSEIFDDQFSVERPDGSNFTLKIRSTKLEDSAMYFCASGTADTQYFGPGTRLTVL.

V usage is TRBV5-8 and J usage is TRBJ2-7; possible D gene TRBD2, 5 bases. V lost 5 bases, J lost 2 bases, and 8 bases lay in between. The CDR3 is 12 amino acids. Germline V gene lookup returns CDR1 SGHTS and CDR2 YDEGEE. The CDR3 reads CASRMGAYEQYF. The CDR3 coding sequence is TGTGCCAGCAGGATGGGAGCCTACGAGCAGTACTTC.

V gene TRBV5-1 combines with J gene TRBJ2-5; maybe TRBD1 (5 bases). The germline V gene encodes CDR1 SGHRS and CDR2 YFSETQ. This CDR3 is 13 amino acids long. Trimming removed 1 base at V and 4 bases at J, with 8 bases between. The DNA for the CDR3 is TGCGCCAGCAGCTTGATGACAGCAGAGACCCAGTACTTC. Translation gives CASSLMTAETQYF.

This chain links TRBV7-9 with TRBJ2-1; 14 nucleotides line up with TRBD2. The V and J ends lost 3 bases and 10 bases, in that order; junction bases with no gene match: 8. Germline V gene sequence: CDR1 SEHNR, CDR2 FQNEAQ (reference sequence). The length of the CDR3 is 16 residues. In DNA, the CDR3 is TGTGCCAGCAGCTTGTTAGGGACTAGCGGGAGAGGCGAGCAGTTCTTC. Its protein is CASSLLGTSGRGEQFF.

The chain employs TRBV9 and TRBJ1-1; D gene uncertain. The CDR3 sequence is 15 residues long. CDR1 is SGDLS and CDR2 is YYNGEE in the germline V gene. Trimming removed 0 bases from V and 4 bases from J, with 13 bases in between. This chain's CDR3 is CASSVGLARGTEAFF. The CDR3 DNA sequence: TGTGCCAGCAGCGTAGGATTGGCTCGGGGCACTGAAGCTTTCTTT.

The chain recombines TRBV9 with TRBJ1-3; TRBD1 matches 7 bases. The CDR3 extends over 18 amino acids. Losses at the gene ends were 3 bases for V and 0 bases for J; bases not matched to a gene: 12. The germline V gene has CDR1 SGDLS and CDR2 YYNGEE. The CDR3 spells CASSETGPLPSSGNTIYF. The DNA of the CDR3 is TGTGCCAGCAGCGAGACAGGGCCCCTACCTTCCTCTGGAAACACCATATATTTT.

The V call is TRBV27, the J call TRBJ2-1, with 10 bases identical to TRBD2. This CDR3 is 14 amino acids long. CDR1 MNHEY and CDR2 SMNVEV come from the germline V gene (reference sequence). J was trimmed by 7 bases and V by 6 bases; bases with no gene match: 6. The CDR3 bases are TGTGCCAGCAGCCGGATAGCGGGAGGTAATGAGCAGTTCTTC. This gives the protein CASSRIAGGNEQFF.

The rearrangement links TRBV7-8 to TRBJ2-2; no reliable D call. V was pared by 1 base and J by 4 bases, with 13 bases between. There are 16 residues in the CDR3. Germline V gene lookup returns CDR1 SGHVS and CDR2 FQNEAQ. The CDR3 bases are TGTGCCAGCAGCTTAGGGGCCGGGCCGGTCACCGGGGAGCTGTTTTTT. It codes for CASSLGAGPVTGELFF.

This clone was seen a single time. The CDR3 spells CAHGRGSNTEAFF. The CDR3, as DNA: TGCGCGCACGGGCGGGGCTCGAACACTGAAGCTTTCTTT. V gene TRBV10-1 combines with J gene TRBJ1-1, with D maybe TRBD1 (5 bases). The CDR3 totals 13 residues. The germline V gene has CDR1 WNHNN and CDR2 SYGVQD (reference sequence).